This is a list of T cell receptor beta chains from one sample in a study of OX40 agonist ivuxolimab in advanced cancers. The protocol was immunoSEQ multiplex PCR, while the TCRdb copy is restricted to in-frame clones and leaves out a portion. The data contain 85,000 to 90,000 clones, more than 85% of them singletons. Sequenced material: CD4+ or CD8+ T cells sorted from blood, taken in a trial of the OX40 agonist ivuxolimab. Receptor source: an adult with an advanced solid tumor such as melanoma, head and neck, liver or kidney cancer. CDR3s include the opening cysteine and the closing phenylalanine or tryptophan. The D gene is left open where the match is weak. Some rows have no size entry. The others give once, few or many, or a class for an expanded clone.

CDR3aa: CASSPGRNTEAFF; CDR3nt: TGTGCCAGCAGCCCCGGTCGGAACACTGAAGCTTTCTTT; d_gene: -; j_gene: TRBJ1-1; abundance: -; v_gene: TRBV7-9
CDR3aa: CASRRQVLRLGEQYF; CDR3nt: TGTGCCAGCAGAAGACAGGTGCTACGCCTCGGTGAGCAGTACTTC; d_gene: -; j_gene: TRBJ2-7; abundance: few; v_gene: TRBV6-6
CDR3aa: CASSKRTVSTDTQYF; CDR3nt: TGTGCCAGCAGCAAACGGACGGTGAGCACAGATACGCAGTATTTT; d_gene: -; j_gene: TRBJ2-3; abundance: -; v_gene: TRBV7-2
CDR3aa: CASRGESRLAGYTF; CDR3nt: TGTGCCAGCAGGGGGGAGAGTAGACTTGCTGGCTACACCTTC; d_gene: -; j_gene: TRBJ1-2; abundance: -; v_gene: TRBV11-3
CDR3aa: CASRREETGANVLTF; CDR3nt: TGTGCCAGCAGACGGGAGGAGACTGGGGCCAACGTCCTGACTTTC; d_gene: TRBD2; j_gene: TRBJ2-6; abundance: -; v_gene: TRBV11-2
CDR3aa: CATSRGTGGYEQYF; CDR3nt: TGTGCCACCAGCAGAGGGACAGGGGGCTACGAGCAGTACTTC; d_gene: TRBD1; j_gene: TRBJ2-7; abundance: -; v_gene: TRBV15
CDR3aa: CASSPQGQGAPDTQYF; CDR3nt: TGTGCCAGCAGCCCTCAGGGACAGGGGGCCCCAGATACGCAGTATTTT; d_gene: TRBD1; j_gene: TRBJ2-3; abundance: -; v_gene: TRBV7-2
CDR3aa: CASSDSGGPDTQYF; CDR3nt: TGTGCCAGCAGTGACTCCGGGGGGCCAGATACGCAGTATTTT; d_gene: -; j_gene: TRBJ2-3; abundance: -; v_gene: TRBV6-4
CDR3aa: CASSYNSGRWSNEQFF; CDR3nt: TGTGCCAGCAGTTACAACAGCGGGAGATGGAGCAATGAGCAGTTCTTC; d_gene: TRBD2; j_gene: TRBJ2-1; abundance: once; v_gene: TRBV6-5
CDR3aa: CASRSRGTTNEKLFF; CDR3nt: TGTGCCAGCAGAAGCAGGGGGACGACTAATGAAAAACTGTTTTTT; d_gene: TRBD1; j_gene: TRBJ1-4; abundance: -; v_gene: TRBV6-1
CDR3aa: CASSLGITGGPGDEQFF; CDR3nt: TGTGCCAGCAGCTTAGGTATAACGGGAGGACCGGGGGATGAGCAGTTCTTC; d_gene: TRBD2; j_gene: TRBJ2-1; abundance: -; v_gene: TRBV7-8
CDR3aa: CAISEGGVYGYTF; CDR3nt: TGTGCCATCAGTGAAGGGGGGGTCTATGGCTACACCTTC; d_gene: -; j_gene: TRBJ1-2; abundance: -; v_gene: TRBV10-3
CDR3aa: CASTEQGQGPYEQYF; CDR3nt: TGTGCCAGCACTGAACAAGGACAGGGGCCCTACGAGCAGTACTTC; d_gene: TRBD1; j_gene: TRBJ2-7; abundance: -; v_gene: TRBV6-1
CDR3aa: CASSLDRNEQFF; CDR3nt: TGTGCCAGCAGCCTAGACCGCAATGAGCAGTTCTTC; d_gene: -; j_gene: TRBJ2-1; abundance: -; v_gene: TRBV6-1
CDR3aa: CASSQGLGRFTEQYF; CDR3nt: TGCGCCAGCAGCCAGGGGCTAGGAAGGTTTACCGAGCAGTACTTC; d_gene: -; j_gene: TRBJ2-7; abundance: once; v_gene: TRBV4-1
CDR3aa: CASSEKPDRGIGGYTF; CDR3nt: TGTGCCAGCAGTGAAAAGCCCGACAGGGGTATCGGTGGCTACACCTTC; d_gene: TRBD1; j_gene: TRBJ1-2; abundance: -; v_gene: TRBV2
CDR3aa: CASSVESRGYGYTF; CDR3nt: TGTGCCAGCAGCGTAGAGTCCAGGGGTTATGGCTACACCTTC; d_gene: -; j_gene: TRBJ1-2; abundance: once; v_gene: TRBV9
CDR3aa: CASSLNGYTF; CDR3nt: TGTGCCAGCAGTTTAAATGGCTACACCTTC; d_gene: -; j_gene: TRBJ1-2; abundance: -; v_gene: TRBV5-8
CDR3aa: CASSARDSTPYNEQFF; CDR3nt: TGTGCCAGCAGCGCAAGGGACTCGACCCCCTACAATGAGCAGTTCTTC; d_gene: -; j_gene: TRBJ2-1; abundance: -; v_gene: TRBV9
CDR3aa: CASSPELATNEKLFF; CDR3nt: TGTGCCAGCAGCCCGGAACTTGCAACTAATGAAAAACTGTTTTTT; d_gene: -; j_gene: TRBJ1-4; abundance: -; v_gene: TRBV11-1
CDR3aa: CASSLQSTDTQYF; CDR3nt: TGCGCCAGCAGCTTGCAAAGCACAGATACGCAGTATTTT; d_gene: -; j_gene: TRBJ2-3; abundance: -; v_gene: TRBV5-1
CDR3aa: CASSPSRGTYNSPLHF; CDR3nt: TGTGCCAGCAGCCCCAGCAGGGGTACCTATAATTCACCCCTCCACTTT; d_gene: -; j_gene: TRBJ1-6; abundance: -; v_gene: TRBV13
CDR3aa: CASSQFGRADTQYF; CDR3nt: TGTGCCAGCAGTCAGTTCGGGAGGGCAGATACGCAGTATTTT; d_gene: TRBD2; j_gene: TRBJ2-3; abundance: -; v_gene: TRBV27
CDR3aa: CASSQKIEARGNTEAFF; CDR3nt: TGCGCCAGCAGCCAAAAGATCGAAGCCCGGGGGAACACTGAAGCTTTCTTT; d_gene: -; j_gene: TRBJ1-1; abundance: -; v_gene: TRBV4-1
CDR3aa: CASSHGGMNTEAFF; CDR3nt: TGTGCCAGTAGCCATGGGGGGATGAACACTGAAGCTTTCTTT; d_gene: -; j_gene: TRBJ1-1; abundance: -; v_gene: TRBV19
CDR3aa: CASSPARSGNSYEQYF; CDR3nt: TGTGCCAGCAGCCCGGCGCGTAGCGGGAACTCCTACGAGCAGTACTTC; d_gene: TRBD2; j_gene: TRBJ2-7; abundance: -; v_gene: TRBV7-2
CDR3aa: CASWRTGPNQPQHF; CDR3nt: TGTGCCAGTTGGCGGACAGGCCCCAATCAGCCCCAGCATTTT; d_gene: TRBD1; j_gene: TRBJ1-5; abundance: -; v_gene: TRBV28
CDR3aa: CASSIGNQPQHF; CDR3nt: TGTGCCAGTAGTATAGGCAATCAGCCCCAGCATTTT; d_gene: -; j_gene: TRBJ1-5; abundance: -; v_gene: TRBV19
CDR3aa: CASSPRVAPGELFF; CDR3nt: TGCGCCAGCAGCCCCCGAGTAGCCCCCGGGGAGCTGTTTTTT; d_gene: -; j_gene: TRBJ2-2; abundance: -; v_gene: TRBV5-1
CDR3aa: CASSEWTNNEQFF; CDR3nt: TGTGCCAGCAGTGAATGGACTAACAATGAGCAGTTCTTC; d_gene: -; j_gene: TRBJ2-1; abundance: -; v_gene: TRBV2
CDR3aa: CASSTGLGRQETQYF; CDR3nt: TGTGCCAGTAGCACGGGACTAGGGAGGCAAGAGACCCAGTACTTC; d_gene: TRBD2; j_gene: TRBJ2-5; abundance: -; v_gene: TRBV19
CDR3aa: CAPRRRTGWTF; CDR3nt: TGTGCCCCTCGACGCCGGACAGGGTGGACCTTC; d_gene: TRBD1; j_gene: TRBJ1-2; abundance: -; v_gene: TRBV6-6
CDR3aa: CASSLGTYTDTQYF; CDR3nt: TGCGCCAGCAGCTTGGGGACATACACAGATACGCAGTATTTT; d_gene: -; j_gene: TRBJ2-3; abundance: -; v_gene: TRBV5-1
CDR3aa: CASSMTEGAFF; CDR3nt: TGTGCCAGCAGCATGACAGAGGGGGCTTTCTTT; d_gene: -; j_gene: TRBJ1-1; abundance: -; v_gene: TRBV7-9
CDR3aa: CAISESSTLNTQYF; CDR3nt: TGTGCCATCAGTGAGTCGAGCACCCTTAATACGCAGTATTTT; d_gene: -; j_gene: TRBJ2-3; abundance: -; v_gene: TRBV10-3
CDR3aa: CASSPRDQGSNEQFF; CDR3nt: TGTGCCAGCAGCCCGCGCGACCAGGGGAGCAATGAGCAGTTCTTC; d_gene: -; j_gene: TRBJ2-1; abundance: -; v_gene: TRBV11-3
CDR3aa: CASRLSGELFF; CDR3nt: TGTGCCAGCAGACTAAGCGGGGAGCTGTTTTTT; d_gene: -; j_gene: TRBJ2-2; abundance: -; v_gene: TRBV27
CDR3aa: CASSFSPGTSGAGEQFF; CDR3nt: TGTGCCAGCAGTTTCTCCCCCGGGACTAGCGGTGCCGGGGAGCAGTTCTTC; d_gene: TRBD2; j_gene: TRBJ2-1; abundance: -; v_gene: TRBV28
CDR3aa: CASSLSGGQAYF; CDR3nt: TGTGCCAGCAGTTTATCCGGGGGGCAGGCGTACTTC; d_gene: -; j_gene: TRBJ2-4; abundance: -; v_gene: TRBV27
CDR3aa: CASSLFGQVDNTIYF; CDR3nt: TGCGCCAGCAGCTTGTTCGGACAGGTGGACAACACCATATATTTT; d_gene: TRBD1; j_gene: TRBJ1-3; abundance: -; v_gene: TRBV5-1
CDR3aa: CASSRDLLGTQYF; CDR3nt: TGTGCCAGCAGCCGGGACCTACTTGGTACGCAGTATTTT; d_gene: -; j_gene: TRBJ2-3; abundance: once; v_gene: TRBV6-1
CDR3aa: CASSVAPNWNGGTDTQYF; CDR3nt: TGTGCCAGCAGCGTAGCCCCGAACTGGAACGGCGGCACAGATACGCAGTATTTT; d_gene: -; j_gene: TRBJ2-3; abundance: -; v_gene: TRBV9
CDR3aa: CASSQFSQPYGYTF; CDR3nt: TGTGCCAGCAGCCAATTTAGCCAGCCCTATGGCTACACCTTC; d_gene: -; j_gene: TRBJ1-2; abundance: -; v_gene: TRBV7-2
CDR3aa: CASIVTSGVPGELFF; CDR3nt: TGTGCCAGTATCGTGACTAGCGGAGTACCCGGGGAGCTGTTTTTT; d_gene: TRBD2; j_gene: TRBJ2-2; abundance: -; v_gene: TRBV19
CDR3aa: CASSLESSGSPYNEQFF; CDR3nt: TGTGCCAGCAGCTTAGAATCTAGCGGGAGTCCCTACAATGAGCAGTTCTTC; d_gene: TRBD2; j_gene: TRBJ2-1; abundance: -; v_gene: TRBV7-6
CDR3aa: CASSEASGVRGKLFF; CDR3nt: TGTGCCAGCAGTGAAGCGTCAGGGGTTCGGGGAAAACTGTTTTTT; d_gene: -; j_gene: TRBJ1-4; abundance: -; v_gene: TRBV6-1
CDR3aa: CAWSVLGGSHQPQHF; CDR3nt: TGTGCCTGGAGTGTACTTGGGGGGAGTCATCAGCCCCAGCATTTT; d_gene: -; j_gene: TRBJ1-5; abundance: -; v_gene: TRBV30
CDR3aa: CASSLASRREKLFF; CDR3nt: TGTGCCAGCAGCTTAGCGTCGCGGAGGGAAAAACTGTTTTTT; d_gene: -; j_gene: TRBJ1-4; abundance: -; v_gene: TRBV7-2
CDR3aa: CASSRRGTEAFF; CDR3nt: TGTGCCAGCAGTAGACGGGGCACTGAAGCTTTCTTT; d_gene: -; j_gene: TRBJ1-1; abundance: -; v_gene: TRBV6-6
CDR3aa: CASSEGISGNTIYF; CDR3nt: TGTGCCAGCTCTGAGGGTATCTCTGGAAACACCATATATTTT; d_gene: -; j_gene: TRBJ1-3; abundance: once; v_gene: TRBV18
CDR3aa: CASSLRGGRSNEQFF; CDR3nt: TGTGCCAGCAGTTTAAGGGGCGGGAGGAGTAATGAGCAGTTCTTC; d_gene: TRBD2; j_gene: TRBJ2-1; abundance: -; v_gene: TRBV28
CDR3aa: CASSLVGPAGAKNIQYF; CDR3nt: TGCGCCAGCAGCTTGGTTGGCCCAGCCGGGGCCAAAAACATTCAGTACTTC; d_gene: -; j_gene: TRBJ2-4; abundance: -; v_gene: TRBV5-1
CDR3aa: CAWSVNYGYTF; CDR3nt: TGTGCCTGGAGTGTAAACTATGGCTACACCTTC; d_gene: -; j_gene: TRBJ1-2; abundance: -; v_gene: TRBV30
CDR3aa: CASSSAGSGSRDTQYF; CDR3nt: TGTGCCAGCAGCTCCGCGGGTAGCGGGAGTAGGGATACGCAGTATTTT; d_gene: TRBD2; j_gene: TRBJ2-3; abundance: -; v_gene: TRBV7-2
CDR3aa: CASSVLQGPSGEQYF; CDR3nt: TGTGCCAGCAGTGTCTTACAGGGTCCCTCCGGCGAGCAGTACTTC; d_gene: -; j_gene: TRBJ2-7; abundance: -; v_gene: TRBV2
CDR3aa: CASSSGLAGGQNEQYF; CDR3nt: TGTGCCAGCAGCTCCGGACTAGCGGGAGGGCAGAACGAGCAGTACTTC; d_gene: TRBD2; j_gene: TRBJ2-7; abundance: -; v_gene: TRBV11-2
CDR3aa: CASSVGGLVADTQYF; CDR3nt: TGTGCCAGCAGCGTAGGAGGACTAGTTGCTGATACGCAGTATTTT; d_gene: TRBD2; j_gene: TRBJ2-3; abundance: -; v_gene: TRBV9